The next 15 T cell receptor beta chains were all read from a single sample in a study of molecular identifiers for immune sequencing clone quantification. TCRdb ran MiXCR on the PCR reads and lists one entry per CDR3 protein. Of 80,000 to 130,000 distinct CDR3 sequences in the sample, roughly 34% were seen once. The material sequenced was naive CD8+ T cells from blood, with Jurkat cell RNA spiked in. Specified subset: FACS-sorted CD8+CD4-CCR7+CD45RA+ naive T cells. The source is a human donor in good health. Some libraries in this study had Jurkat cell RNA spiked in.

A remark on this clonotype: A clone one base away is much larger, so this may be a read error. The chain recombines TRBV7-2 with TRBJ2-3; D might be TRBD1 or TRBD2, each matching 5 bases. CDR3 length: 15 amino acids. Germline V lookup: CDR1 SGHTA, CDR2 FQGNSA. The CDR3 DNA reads TGTGCCGGCAGCTTAAGTGTGGGGGGCACAGATACGCAGTATTTT. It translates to CAGSLSVGGTDTQYF.

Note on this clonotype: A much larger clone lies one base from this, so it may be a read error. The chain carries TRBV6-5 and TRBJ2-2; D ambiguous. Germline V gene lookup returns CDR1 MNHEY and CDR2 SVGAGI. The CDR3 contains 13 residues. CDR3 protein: CANSYLGSGELFF. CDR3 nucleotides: TGTGCCAACAGTTACCTGGGAAGCGGGGAGCTGTTTTTT.

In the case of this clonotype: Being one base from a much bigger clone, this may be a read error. CDR3 region: CASSLRDGLDTQYF. The CDR3 coding sequence is TGTGCCAGCAGTTTAAGGGACGGCCTAGATACGCAGTATTTT. This sequence joins TRBV28 and TRBJ2-3, with D perhaps given as TRBD1 or TRBD2 (5 bases each). V lost 2 bases and J 5 bases, leaving 11 bases between the germline ends. Germline loops: CDR1 MDHEN, CDR2 SYDVKM. The CDR3 covers 14 residues.

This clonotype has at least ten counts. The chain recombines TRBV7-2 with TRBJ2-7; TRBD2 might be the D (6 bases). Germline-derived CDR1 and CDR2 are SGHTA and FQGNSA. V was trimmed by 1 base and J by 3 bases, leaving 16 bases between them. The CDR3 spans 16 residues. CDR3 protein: CASSLGGATLRYEQYF. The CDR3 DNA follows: TGTGCCAGCAGCTTAGGCGGGGCTACCCTGCGCTACGAGCAGTACTTC.

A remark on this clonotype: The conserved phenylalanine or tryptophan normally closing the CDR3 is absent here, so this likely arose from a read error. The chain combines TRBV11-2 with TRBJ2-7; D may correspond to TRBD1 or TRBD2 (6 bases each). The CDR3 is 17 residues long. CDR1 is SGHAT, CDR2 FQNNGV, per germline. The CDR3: CGSSSSRGLALTYEQYI. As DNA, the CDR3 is TGTGGCAGCAGCTCCAGCCGGGGGCTAGCCCTGACCTACGAGCAGTACATC.

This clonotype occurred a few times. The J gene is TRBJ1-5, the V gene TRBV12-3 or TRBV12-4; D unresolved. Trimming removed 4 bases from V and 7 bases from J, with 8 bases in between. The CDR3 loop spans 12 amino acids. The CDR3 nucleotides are TGTGCCAGCAGTTCGTCGGGCCAGCCCCAGCATTTT. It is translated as CASSSSGQPQHF.

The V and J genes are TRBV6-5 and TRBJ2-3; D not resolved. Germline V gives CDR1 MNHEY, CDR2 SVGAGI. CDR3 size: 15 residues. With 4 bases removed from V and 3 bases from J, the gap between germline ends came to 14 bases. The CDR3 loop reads CASSSELRTTDTQYF. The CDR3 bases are TGTGCCAGCAGTTCCGAACTCCGGACGACAGATACGCAGTATTTT.

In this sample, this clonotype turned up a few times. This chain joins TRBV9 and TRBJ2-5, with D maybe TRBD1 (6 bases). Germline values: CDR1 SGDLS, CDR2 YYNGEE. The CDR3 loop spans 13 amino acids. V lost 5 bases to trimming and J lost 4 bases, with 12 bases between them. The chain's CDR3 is CASRGASGETQYF. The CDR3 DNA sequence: TGTGCCAGCAGGGGGGCCAGTGGAGAGACCCAGTACTTC.

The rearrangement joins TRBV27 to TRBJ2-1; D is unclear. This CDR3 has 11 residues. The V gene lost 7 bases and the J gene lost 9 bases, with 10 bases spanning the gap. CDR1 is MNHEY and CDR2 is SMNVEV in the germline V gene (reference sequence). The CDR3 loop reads CASTQNSEQFF. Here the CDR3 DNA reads TGTGCCAGCACCCAGAACAGTGAGCAGTTCTTC.

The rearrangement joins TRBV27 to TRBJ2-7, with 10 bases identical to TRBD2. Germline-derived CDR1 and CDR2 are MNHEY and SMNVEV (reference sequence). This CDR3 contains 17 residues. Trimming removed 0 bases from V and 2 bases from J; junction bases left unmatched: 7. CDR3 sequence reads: CASSLSGRAGGPYEQYF. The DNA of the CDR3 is TGTGCCAGCAGTTTATCGGGCCGAGCGGGAGGGCCCTACGAGCAGTACTTC.

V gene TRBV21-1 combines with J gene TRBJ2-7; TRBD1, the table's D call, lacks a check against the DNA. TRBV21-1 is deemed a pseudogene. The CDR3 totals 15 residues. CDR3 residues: CASSKMGARSYEQYF. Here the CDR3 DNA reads TGTGCCAGCAGCAAAATGGGGGCCCGCTCCTACGAGCAGTACTTC.

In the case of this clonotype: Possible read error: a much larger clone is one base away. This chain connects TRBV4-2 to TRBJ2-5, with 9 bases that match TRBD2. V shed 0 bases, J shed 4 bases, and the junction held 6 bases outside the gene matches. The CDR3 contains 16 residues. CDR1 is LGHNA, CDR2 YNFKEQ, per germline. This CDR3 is CASSQELAGHRETQYF. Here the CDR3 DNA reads TGTGCCAGCAGCCAAGAGCTAGCGGGACATCGAGAGACCCAGTACTTC.

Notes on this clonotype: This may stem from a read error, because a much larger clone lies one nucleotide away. For the CDR3, the DNA is TGTGCCAGCAGTTCGGGTGAAGCTTCCTTT. It codes for CASSSGEASF. The chain has TRBV6-6 and TRBJ1-1; D not certain. This CDR3 is built from 10 residues. CDR1 is MNHNY and CDR2 is SVGAGI in the germline V gene (reference sequence).

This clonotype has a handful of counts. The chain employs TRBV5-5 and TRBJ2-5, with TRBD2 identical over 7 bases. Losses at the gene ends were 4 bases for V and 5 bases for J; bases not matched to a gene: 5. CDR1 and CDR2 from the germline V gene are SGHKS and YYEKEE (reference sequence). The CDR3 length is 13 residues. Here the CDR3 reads CASSRDYPETQYF. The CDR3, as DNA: TGTGCCAGCAGCCGGGACTATCCGGAGACCCAGTACTTC.

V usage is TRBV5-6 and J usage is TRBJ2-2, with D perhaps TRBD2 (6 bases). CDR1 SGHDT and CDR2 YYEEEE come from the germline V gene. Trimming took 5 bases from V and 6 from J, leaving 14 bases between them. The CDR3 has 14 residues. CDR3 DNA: TGTGCCAGCAGTCCGGCGGGGTACCCCGGGGAGCTGTTTTTT. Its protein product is CASSPAGYPGELFF. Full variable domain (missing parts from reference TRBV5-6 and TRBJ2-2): DAGVTQSPTHLIKTRGQQVTLRCSPKSGHDTVSWYQQALGQGPQFIFQYYEEEERQRGNFPDRFSGHQFPNYSSELNVNALLLGDSALYLCASSPAGYPGELFFGEGSRLTVL.